This TCR beta chain was identified in a study of post-analysis software for immune sequencing data. For the study at large: Progressive-relapsing, secondary progressive and relapsing-remitting multiple sclerosis were among the disease courses included.

Germline CDR1 and CDR2: SGHRS and YFSETQ. Trimming removed 6 bases from V and 5 bases from J, with 15 bases in between. CDR3 length equals 14 residues. Unique molecular identifiers were built into the TCR beta cDNA libraries. From the PCR reads, TCRdb called clonotypes with MiXCR, one entry per CDR3 protein. Here the sample spans 750,000 to 950,000 distinct CDR3 sequences, about 50% being singletons. Overall study findings and caveats: Patients with multiple sclerosis recorded significantly lower normalized Chao1 diversity than controls, the study found. Under F measure analysis, samples from one preparation batch co-clustered strongly. A few TRBV segments appeared more often in patients than in controls, and TRBV5-6, TRBV5-1 and TRBV20-1 were among these.

This clonotype was counted a few times. The antigen is unknown. The chain joins TRBV5-1 to TRBJ2-1; the D gene is possibly TRBD2 (6 bases). This clonotype originated in a girl under 18 with multiple sclerosis. What was sequenced was blood. CDR3 nucleotide sequence: TGCGCCAGCAATGGGTGGGAGCGGGACAATGAGCAGTTCTTC. Encoded protein: CASNGWERDNEQFF. The whole variable domain, filled in from reference TRBV5-1 and TRBJ2-1, reads KAGVTQTPRYLIKTRGQQVTLSCSPISGHRSVSWYQQTPGQGLQFLFEYFSETQRNKGNFPGRFSGRQFSNSRSEMNVSTLELGDSALYLCASNGWERDNEQFFGPGTRLTVL.